This TCR beta chain was profiled in a study of blood T cells in healthy people across ages. Alongside a J-beta primer mix, a sample-barcoded 5' primer served in a second PCR lasting 7 to 11 cycles. TCRdb redid the calling of the 5' RACE reads with MiXCR, one entry per CDR3 protein. The sample lists more than 1 million distinct CDR3 sequences; less than 50% were seen once. Per-sample PBMC isolation yielded at least 6.5 million cells. Total RNA, at least 6 micrograms per sample, came from PBMCs. This CDR3 is 14 amino acids long. V lost 4 bases to trimming and J lost 0 bases, with 10 bases between them. Germline V gene data show CDR1 as SGHRS and CDR2 as YFSETQ.

Sequences were obtained from blood. The clonotype was recovered from a woman aged 60-70 years in good health. This chain uses TRBV5-1 with TRBJ2-5; weak D call: TRBD1 (6 bases). The CDR3 region has the DNA TGCGCCAGCAGCGTCCGGGACAACCAAGAGACCCAGTACTTC. It codes for CASSVRDNQETQYF.